This TCR beta chain derives from a study of T cells in Graves' hyperthyroidism and ophthalmopathy (dated by TCRdb to between 2018 and 2021). About the investigation overall: Peripheral blood was collected at initial diagnosis, before any treatment. The 85 to 100 discovery patients were randomly split 7:3 into training and test sets. TCR V-J signatures able to tell the groups apart were searched for in a discovery cohort of 90 to 100 patients, of whom approximately 40 had Graves' ophthalmopathy and some 60 had stable Graves' hyperthyroidism. Following sampling, methimazole starting at 30 mg daily was given to hyperthyroidism patients, and high-dose intravenous methylprednisolone was given to ophthalmopathy patients. The paper reports TCR Vbeta CDR3 sequencing of more than 120 peripheral blood samples: around 45 ophthalmopathy, fewer than 80 hyperthyroidism and approximately 17 progressor patients. Prospective prediction of ophthalmopathy was tested in an independent validation cohort of 18 to 20 hyperthyroidism patients and 17 patients who later progressed to ophthalmopathy. Thyroid tissue and blood T-cell repertoires from several Graves' hyperthyroidism patients were also compared in the study. Findings and caveats that apply to the study as a whole: Ophthalmopathy was separated from stable hyperthyroidism by a 13 V-J signature model, with approximately 85% sensitivity and about 84% specificity obtained in cross-validation and 80%/75% obtained in testing. Sample size was not statistically predetermined, and blinding of investigators to group allocation was not performed. Most expanded thyroid clonotypes (frequency above 0.001) were also found in blood, which suggests that blood repertoires may mirror thyroid immune responses. During validation, the model predicted progression to ophthalmopathy a median of roughly six months ahead of onset, with just under 71% sensitivity and around 72% specificity.

From cysteine to phenylalanine, the CDR3 is 15 amino acids long. The only DNA kept is the CDR3, 45 bases in frame from the first base. Sequences SGHDT (CDR1) and YYEEEE (CDR2) are obtained from the germline V gene. Deletion took 4 bases off V and 2 bases off J, with a span of 16 bases between the germline ends. The TCR beta CDR3 regions were amplified from the RNA transcripts. The TCR CDR3 was subjected to a first round of RT-PCR using the HTBI primer set and the Qiagen OneStep RT-PCR kit. Libraries were constructed in a second round of multiplex PCR, after which size selection and purification were performed. Libraries were sequenced paired-end with 100 bp reads on an Illumina HiSeq2000. The study's processing was this. Raw data were processed with SOAPnuke, discarding reads with adapters, uncalled bases, mean Phred below 15, or no exact constant-primer or identifier match. High-quality paired reads were merged using COPE v1.2.5, and each unique nucleotide sequence was defined as a clonotype. MiTCR v1.1 was used to align clonotypes to the IMGT TRBV, TRBD and TRBJ reference segments. The analysis included only V-J combinations with a frequency above 0.0001, which together covered around 99% of the repertoires. The TCS score was defined as the ratio of F50 (clonal expansion) to E x V (chaos), calculated using BLOSUM62-based TCRdist between CDR3 peptides within each V-J. Welch's t-statistics and random forest reduced around 550 V-J features to 13, which were used in a naive Bayes classifier (R e1071). TCRdb itself trimmed the public reads at Q25 with fastp, ran MiXCR and retained productive beta chains. Every distinct CDR3 protein forms one entry, paired with its most common genes and DNA. Clone size and V and J calls follow TCRdb, not the original study. The sample data list 550,000 to 600,000 distinct CDR3 sequences, and over 15% of these were observed just once. The ten top clones hold approximately 18% of the sample.

This clonotype was seen a few times. It lacks a known antigen. No clone much larger than this one lies a single base away; base qualities are absent. A patient counted as having stable Graves' hyperthyroidism if no progression to ophthalmopathy occurred over 18 months of follow-up. Hyperthyroidism patients were aged 18 to 65 years and newly diagnosed, with disease duration of less than 2 months. The study excluded patients with uncontrolled infections, other autoimmune diseases, pregnancy or lactation. Diagnoses were established on the basis of clinical symptoms, serum thyroxine and TRAb, thyroid ultrasound, and orbital computed tomography. PBMCs were separated from 8 to 10 ml of fresh peripheral blood using Ficoll-Paque density gradient centrifugation. Total RNA was extracted with Trizol reagent, and quality was checked on an Agilent 2100 Bioanalyzer.

The sample comprised blood. Recombination joined TRBV5-6 with TRBJ2-7; the D call could be TRBD1 or TRBD2, with each sharing 5 bases. The sequence came from a woman aged 18-35 years with Graves' hyperthyroidism. CDR3 loop: CASSTGPRVAYEQYF. The nucleotide sequence reads TGTGCCAGCAGCACGGGACCGAGGGTAGCCTACGAGCAGTACTTC.